The T cell receptor (beta chain) under discussion was sequenced for a study of naive and memory T cell subsets. CD8 T cells were positively selected from what remained after CD4 positive selection. Germline trimming cut 0 bases from V and 2 bases from J; bases unmatched to any gene: 5. The germline CDR1 and CDR2 sequences are DFQATT and SNEGSKA (reference sequence). The CDR3 totals 16 residues. Both TRBC1 and TRBC2 were covered by a beta constant-region primer of two equimolar oligonucleotides. Nested alpha and beta constant-region primers with the SP2 primer drove four PCR rounds on ligated cDNA. TCRdb ran MiXCR on the UMI-ligation and nested PCR reads and lists one entry per CDR3 protein. The sample gives 85,000 or so distinct CDR3 sequences, about 10% of which show up once; over 1% is in the top ten. This clonotype was found a few times.

This TCR came from a human donor in good health. V and J are TRBV20-1 and TRBJ2-7, with 12 positions matching TRBD2. Sequencing input: naive CD8+ T cells from blood. As DNA, the CDR3 is TGCAGTGCTAGAGATCGGTCTAGCGGGAGGGCCTACGAGCAGTACTTC. Protein: CSARDRSSGRAYEQYF.